The clone carrying this T cell receptor beta chain was counted only a few times. Antigen unknown. Constant-segment primers were used for 5'RACE, and the resulting TCR alpha and TCR beta cDNA libraries carried sample barcodes and UMIs. TCRdb re-analysed the 5' RACE reads in MiXCR, keeping a single row per CDR3 protein. The sample has 430,000 or so distinct CDR3 sequences; roughly 25% are singletons. Trimming shortened V by 3 bases and J by 1 base, and 10 bases separated the two germline ends. The CDR3 is made up of 14 amino acids. Germline loops: CDR1 SGDLS, CDR2 YYNGEE. The source of the sample is a study of T-cell memory formation after mild COVID-19. General study findings and limits: Day 15 to 85 contracting clones showed balanced CD4/CD8; day 15 to 37 expanders favored CD4+.

This TCR came from an adult woman who had mild COVID-19 (a few samples of this study predate the infection). Cell type and time point are not known. The genes are TRBV9 and TRBJ2-5; perhaps TRBD1 as D (6 bases). The sequenced material came from PBMCs or a T cell subset sorted from them (not recorded which). DNA for the CDR3: TGTGCCAGCAGCGCACAGGGTAGCCAAGAGACCCAGTACTTC. It is translated as CASSAQGSQETQYF.